Listed below are T cell receptor beta chains from one sample, sequenced in a study of OX40 agonist ivuxolimab in advanced cancers. Clones were read by immunoSEQ multiplex PCR, and TCRdb kept only the in-frame ones, dropping some. The sample includes about 69,000 clones, 91% of them seen just once. Sequencing was performed on CD4+ or CD8+ T cells sorted from blood, taken in a trial of the OX40 agonist ivuxolimab. The receptors originated from an adult with an advanced solid tumor such as melanoma, head and neck, liver or kidney cancer. Each CDR3 is given with its conserved first and last residue. D genes are given only for firm matches. Some rows mark clone size as missing; the rest say once, few, many or name a class of expanded clone.

D gene	V gene	CDR3 length	clone size	J gene	CDR3 DNA	CDR3 protein
TRBD1	TRBV5-1	15	-	TRBJ2-5	TGCGCCAGCAGCTTGGTCGGGACAGCACAAGAGACCCAGTACTTC	CASSLVGTAQETQYF
-	TRBV18	14	-	TRBJ1-1	TGTGCCAGCTCACCACCCGGCAAGAACACTGAAGCTTTCTTT	CASSPPGKNTEAFF
TRBD1	TRBV29-1	13	-	TRBJ2-7	TGCAGCGTTGGAAACAGGGGGCAGGGCGAGCAGTACTTC	CSVGNRGQGEQYF
TRBD1	TRBV28	17	-	TRBJ2-3	TGTGCCAGCAGTTTCCCTAACGGACTCTTAGGGGGCGATACGCAGTATTTT	CASSFPNGLLGGDTQYF
TRBD1	TRBV27	15	once	TRBJ2-7	TGTGCCAGCAGCTCCCGACAGGGGGCCACCTACGAGCAGTACTTC	CASSSRQGATYEQYF
-	TRBV19	16	-	TRBJ2-7	TGTGCCAGTAGTTCCTCCGAAAAGGCAAGCTCCTACGAGCAGTACTTC	CASSSSEKASSYEQYF
TRBD1	TRBV11-1	15	-	TRBJ1-5	TGTGCCAGCAGCTTATCAGGACAGGGGAATCAGCCCCAGCATTTT	CASSLSGQGNQPQHF
TRBD2	TRBV5-1	21	-	TRBJ2-3	TGCGCCAGCAGCTTGGGCTTTAGGTCCCCGGGACTAGCGGCTAGCACAGATACGCAGTATTTT	CASSLGFRSPGLAASTDTQYF
TRBD2	TRBV7-3	15	once	TRBJ2-7	TGTGCCAGCAGCCCAAAGGCCGGGACTAGCAGCGAGCAGTACTTC	CASSPKAGTSSEQYF
-	TRBV10-3	11	once	TRBJ1-2	TGTGCCATCAGTGAGTCGAGTGGCTACACCTTC	CAISESSGYTF
TRBD1	TRBV30	15	-	TRBJ1-4	TGTGCCTGGAGCCCAGTCGGGACAGGGGAGGAAAAACTGTTTTTT	CAWSPVGTGEEKLFF
TRBD1	TRBV6-6	12	few	TRBJ2-2	TGTGCCAGCAGTGACAGGGATCAGGAGCTGTTTTTT	CASSDRDQELFF
-	TRBV15	15	-	TRBJ1-5	TGTGCCACCAGCAGTATTGGGGGGGGAGGTCAGCCCCAGCATTTT	CATSSIGGGGQPQHF
-	TRBV6-6	13	once	TRBJ2-5	TGTGCCAGCGGGACGCCAGGGCCAGAGACCCAGTACTTC	CASGTPGPETQYF
TRBD1	TRBV27	19	-	TRBJ1-5	TGTGCCAGCAGTTTAAGGTCTCCAGGGGGCACCAATGGCAATCAGCCCCAGCATTTT	CASSLRSPGGTNGNQPQHF
-	TRBV10-3	11	-	TRBJ2-1	TGTGCCATCAGTGGCTTCGATGAGCAGTTCTTC	CAISGFDEQFF
-	TRBV4-1	13	-	TRBJ1-2	TGCGCCAGCAGCCAAGATAGGGTTTGGGGCTACACCTTC	CASSQDRVWGYTF
TRBD2	TRBV7-6	22	-	TRBJ2-1	TGTGCCAGCAGCCCCCGGGCCTGGACTAGCGGGGGGAGCGAGGGATCCTACAATGAGCAGTTCTTC	CASSPRAWTSGGSEGSYNEQFF
-	TRBV25-1	14	once	TRBJ1-1	TGTGCCAGCATCGGGACGGGGTCTGCGGGTGAAGCTTTCTTT	CASIGTGSAGEAFF
-	TRBV11-2	16	-	TRBJ2-3	TGTGCCAGCAGCTTAGATCGAGCGGGCGGTACAGATACGCAGTATTTT	CASSLDRAGGTDTQYF
-	TRBV19	15	-	TRBJ2-7	TGTGCCAGTACCGTAACGGCGGGACGTACCTACGAGCAGTACTTC	CASTVTAGRTYEQYF
-	TRBV11-2	15	-	TRBJ1-3	TGTGCCAGCAGCTTAGTTCTGTCCTCTGGAAACACCATATATTTT	CASSLVLSSGNTIYF
TRBD1	TRBV5-1	14	-	TRBJ1-2	TGCGCCAGCAGCTTGGCCGGGACAGGGGGCGGCTACACCTTC	CASSLAGTGGGYTF
-	TRBV5-1	15	once	TRBJ2-5	TGCGCCAGCAGCTTGGTGTTGGGCCAGCAAGAGACCCAGTACTTC	CASSLVLGQQETQYF
-	TRBV14	12	-	TRBJ2-1	TGTGCCAGCAGCGCCTCAGGGGTTGAGCAGTTCTTC	CASSASGVEQFF
TRBD2	TRBV28	15	-	TRBJ2-7	TGTGCCAGCAGTTTTGCCGGGACGGAGCGGGGGGAGCAGTACTTC	CASSFAGTERGEQYF
TRBD1	TRBV7-3	15	once	TRBJ2-6	TGTGCCAGCAGCTCGGACAGGGCCGGGGCCAACGTCCTGACTTTC	CASSSDRAGANVLTF
-	TRBV25-1	13	-	TRBJ1-5	TGTGCCAGCAGGGAGGGGGATAATCAGCCCCAGCATTTT	CASREGDNQPQHF
-	TRBV27	13	-	TRBJ1-1	TGTGCCAGCAGTTTCTCGACATTGGCGCAGGTTTTCTTT	CASSFSTLAQVFF
TRBD1	TRBV7-6	13	-	TRBJ1-5	TGTGCCAGCAGCGGACAGGGGGCTCAGCCCCAGCATTTT	CASSGQGAQPQHF
TRBD2	TRBV14	17	-	TRBJ2-2	TGTGCCAGCAGCCGGAACTCAGGGCCGCGGGGGACCGGGGAGCTGTTTTTT	CASSRNSGPRGTGELFF
TRBD2	TRBV6-5	14	-	TRBJ2-2	TGTGCCACCCGGAGACTAGCGGGAGGCGGGGAGCTGTTTTTT	CATRRLAGGGELFF
-	TRBV5-1	14	-	TRBJ2-1	TGCGCCAGCAGCCCTCAGACTAGTAGCAATGAGCAGTTCTTC	CASSPQTSSNEQFF
TRBD1	TRBV15	14	-	TRBJ2-1	TGTGCCACCAGCGCACAGGGGTCCTACAATGAGCAGTTCTTC	CATSAQGSYNEQFF
-	TRBV14	14	-	TRBJ1-1	TGTGCCAGCAGCCTCGGGACACAGAACACTGAAGCTTTCTTT	CASSLGTQNTEAFF
-	TRBV15	13	-	TRBJ1-1	TGTGCCACCAGCAGTTACAGGGACACTGAAGCTTTCTTT	CATSSYRDTEAFF
-	TRBV9	15	-	TRBJ2-3	TGTGCCAGCAGCGTAGTTGGCGGACACACAGATACGCAGTATTTT	CASSVVGGHTDTQYF